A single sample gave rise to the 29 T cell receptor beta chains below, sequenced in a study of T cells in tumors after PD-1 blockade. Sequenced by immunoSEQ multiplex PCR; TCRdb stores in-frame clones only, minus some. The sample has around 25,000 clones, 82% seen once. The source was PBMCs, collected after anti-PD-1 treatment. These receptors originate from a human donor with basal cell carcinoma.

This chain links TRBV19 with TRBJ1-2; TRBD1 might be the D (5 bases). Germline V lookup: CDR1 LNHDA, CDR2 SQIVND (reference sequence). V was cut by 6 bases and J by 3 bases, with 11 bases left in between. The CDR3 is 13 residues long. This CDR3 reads CASSHRGDYGYTF. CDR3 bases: TGTGCCAGTAGCCATCGGGGGGACTATGGCTACACCTTC.

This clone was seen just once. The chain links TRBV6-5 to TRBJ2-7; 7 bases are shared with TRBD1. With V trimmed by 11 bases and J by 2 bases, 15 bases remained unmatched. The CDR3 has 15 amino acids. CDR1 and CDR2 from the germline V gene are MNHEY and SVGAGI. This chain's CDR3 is CAGKDDGQAPYEQYF. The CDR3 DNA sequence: TGTGCCGGCAAGGATGATGGACAGGCACCCTACGAGCAGTACTTC.

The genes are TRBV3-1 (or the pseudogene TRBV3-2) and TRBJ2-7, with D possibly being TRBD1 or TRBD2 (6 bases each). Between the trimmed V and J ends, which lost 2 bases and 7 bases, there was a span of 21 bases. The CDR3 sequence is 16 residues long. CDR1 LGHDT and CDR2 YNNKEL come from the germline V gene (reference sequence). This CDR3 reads CASSQHRTGARGEQYF. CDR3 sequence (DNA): TGTGCCAGCAGCCAACATCGGACGGGGGCCCGGGGAGAGCAGTACTTC.

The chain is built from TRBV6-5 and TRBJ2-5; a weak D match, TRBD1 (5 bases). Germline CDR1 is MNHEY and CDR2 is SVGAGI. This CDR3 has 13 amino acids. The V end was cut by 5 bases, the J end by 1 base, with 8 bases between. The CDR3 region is CASSRQLQETQYF. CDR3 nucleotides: TGTGCCAGCAGTAGACAGCTCCAAGAGACCCAGTACTTC.

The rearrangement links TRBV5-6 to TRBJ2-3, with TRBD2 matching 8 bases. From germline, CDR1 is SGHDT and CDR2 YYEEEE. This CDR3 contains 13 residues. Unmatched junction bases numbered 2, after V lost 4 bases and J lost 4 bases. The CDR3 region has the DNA TGTGCCAGCAGCGGACTAGCCTCAGATACGCAGTATTTT. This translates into CASSGLASDTQYF.

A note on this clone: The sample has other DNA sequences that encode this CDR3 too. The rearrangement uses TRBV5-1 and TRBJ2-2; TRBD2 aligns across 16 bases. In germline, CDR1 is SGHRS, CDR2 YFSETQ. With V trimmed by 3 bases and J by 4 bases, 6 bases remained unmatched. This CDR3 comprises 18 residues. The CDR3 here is CASSSGLAGGPSTGELFF. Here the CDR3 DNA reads TGCGCCAGCAGCTCGGGACTAGCGGGGGGGCCTTCCACCGGGGAGCTGTTTTTT.

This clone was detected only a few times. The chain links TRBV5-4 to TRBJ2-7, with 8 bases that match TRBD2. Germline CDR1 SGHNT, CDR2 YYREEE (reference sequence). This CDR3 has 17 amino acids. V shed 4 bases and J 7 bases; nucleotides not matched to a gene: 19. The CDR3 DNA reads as TGTGCCAGCAGCATTCAAGCGGGGGCCCCCGGGCTAGGAGAGCAGTACTTC. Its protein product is CASSIQAGAPGLGEQYF.

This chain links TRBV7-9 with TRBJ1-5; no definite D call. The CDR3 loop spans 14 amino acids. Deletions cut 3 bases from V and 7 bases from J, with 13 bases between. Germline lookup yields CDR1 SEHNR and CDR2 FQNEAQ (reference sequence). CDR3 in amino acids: CASSLKGYGQPQHF. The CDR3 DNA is TGTGCCAGCAGCTTGAAGGGTTACGGACAGCCCCAGCATTTT.

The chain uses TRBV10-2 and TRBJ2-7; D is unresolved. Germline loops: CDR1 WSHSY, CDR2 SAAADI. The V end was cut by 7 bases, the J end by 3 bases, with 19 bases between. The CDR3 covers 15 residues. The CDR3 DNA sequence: TGCGCCAGCAACGACCCCGGCACAGTAAGCTACGAGCAGTACTTC. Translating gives CASNDPGTVSYEQYF.

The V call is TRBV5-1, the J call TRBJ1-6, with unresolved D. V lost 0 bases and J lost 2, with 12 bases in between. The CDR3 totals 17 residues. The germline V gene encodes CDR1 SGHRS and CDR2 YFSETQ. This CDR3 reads CASSLAKRTTYNSPLHF. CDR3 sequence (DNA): TGCGCCAGCAGCTTGGCCAAGCGAACTACCTATAATTCACCCCTCCACTTT. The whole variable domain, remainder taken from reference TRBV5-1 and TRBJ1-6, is KAGVTQTPRYLIKTRGQQVTLSCSPISGHRSVSWYQQTPGQGLQFLFEYFSETQRNKGNFPGRFSGRQFSNSRSEMNVSTLELGDSALYLCASSLAKRTTYNSPLHFGNGTRLTVT.

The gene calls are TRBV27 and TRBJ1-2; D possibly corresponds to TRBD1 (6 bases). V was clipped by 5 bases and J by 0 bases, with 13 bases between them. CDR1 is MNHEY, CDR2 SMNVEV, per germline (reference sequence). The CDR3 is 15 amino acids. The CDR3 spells CASSPWTATNYGYTF. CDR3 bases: TGTGCCAGCAGTCCTTGGACAGCTACTAACTATGGCTACACCTTC.

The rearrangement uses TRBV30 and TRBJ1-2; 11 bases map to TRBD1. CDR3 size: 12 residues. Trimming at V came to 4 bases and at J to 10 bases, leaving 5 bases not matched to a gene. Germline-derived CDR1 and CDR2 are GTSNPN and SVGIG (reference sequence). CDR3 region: CAWTGQGVLYTF. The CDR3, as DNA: TGTGCCTGGACGGGACAGGGGGTCCTCTACACCTTC.

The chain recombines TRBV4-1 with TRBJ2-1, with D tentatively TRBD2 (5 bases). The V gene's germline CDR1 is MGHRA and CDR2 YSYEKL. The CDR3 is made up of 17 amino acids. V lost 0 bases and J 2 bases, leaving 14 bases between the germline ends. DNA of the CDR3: TGCGCCAGCAGCCAAGACGTCGGGGAAAACCCCTACAATGAGCAGTTCTTC. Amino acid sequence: CASSQDVGENPYNEQFF.

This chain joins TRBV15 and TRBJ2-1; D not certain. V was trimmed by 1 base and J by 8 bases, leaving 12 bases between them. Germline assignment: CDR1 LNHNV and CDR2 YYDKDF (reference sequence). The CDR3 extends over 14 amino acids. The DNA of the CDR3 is TGTGCCACCAGCAGAGGCCCTTCCATCGATGAGCAGTTCTTC. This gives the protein CATSRGPSIDEQFF.

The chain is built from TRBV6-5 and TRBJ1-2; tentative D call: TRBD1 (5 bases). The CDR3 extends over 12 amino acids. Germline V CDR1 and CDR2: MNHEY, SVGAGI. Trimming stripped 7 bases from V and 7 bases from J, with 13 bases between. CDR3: CASKVGQTGYTF. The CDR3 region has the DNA TGTGCCAGCAAAGTCGGACAAACTGGCTACACCTTC.

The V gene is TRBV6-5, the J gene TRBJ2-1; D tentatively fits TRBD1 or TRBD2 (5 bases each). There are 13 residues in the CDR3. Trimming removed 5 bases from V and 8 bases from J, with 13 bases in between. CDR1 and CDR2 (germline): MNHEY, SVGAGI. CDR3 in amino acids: CASSPLLGDEQFF. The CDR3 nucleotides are TGTGCCAGCAGTCCCCTCTTGGGGGATGAGCAGTTCTTC.

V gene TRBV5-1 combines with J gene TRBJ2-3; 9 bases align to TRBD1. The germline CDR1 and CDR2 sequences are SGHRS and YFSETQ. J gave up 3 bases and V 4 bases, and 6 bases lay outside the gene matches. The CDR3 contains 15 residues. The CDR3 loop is CASSPYRGRTDTQYF. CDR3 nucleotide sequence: TGCGCCAGCAGCCCATACAGGGGGCGAACAGATACGCAGTATTTT. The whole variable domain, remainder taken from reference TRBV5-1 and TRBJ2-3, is KAGVTQTPRYLIKTRGQQVTLSCSPISGHRSVSWYQQTPGQGLQFLFEYFSETQRNKGNFPGRFSGRQFSNSRSEMNVSTLELGDSALYLCASSPYRGRTDTQYFGPGTRLTVL.

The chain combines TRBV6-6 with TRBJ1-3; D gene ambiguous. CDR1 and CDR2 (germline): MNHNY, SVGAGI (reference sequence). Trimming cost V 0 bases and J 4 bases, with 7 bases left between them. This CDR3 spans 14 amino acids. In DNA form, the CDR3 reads TGTGCCAGCAGTTACTCCGAGTGGGGAAACACCATATATTTT. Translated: CASSYSEWGNTIYF.

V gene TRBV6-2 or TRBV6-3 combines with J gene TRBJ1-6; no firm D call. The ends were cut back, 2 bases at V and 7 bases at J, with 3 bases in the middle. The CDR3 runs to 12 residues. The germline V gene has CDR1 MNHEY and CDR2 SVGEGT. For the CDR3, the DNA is TGTGCCAGCAGTTACCTAAATTCACCCCTCCACTTT. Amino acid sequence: CASSYLNSPLHF.

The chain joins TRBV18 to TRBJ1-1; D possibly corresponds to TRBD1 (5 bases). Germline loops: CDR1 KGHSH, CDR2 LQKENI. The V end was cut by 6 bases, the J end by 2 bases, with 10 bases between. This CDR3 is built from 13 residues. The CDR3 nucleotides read TGTGCCAGCTCCTCGGGGCTTAACACTGAAGCTTTCTTT. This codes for CASSSGLNTEAFF.

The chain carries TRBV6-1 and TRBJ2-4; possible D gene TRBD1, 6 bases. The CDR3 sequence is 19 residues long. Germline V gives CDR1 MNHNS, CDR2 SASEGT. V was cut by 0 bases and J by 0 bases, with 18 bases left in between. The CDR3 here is CASSEAQGHHRLAKNIQYF. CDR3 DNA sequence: TGTGCCAGCAGTGAAGCGCAGGGACACCACCGTTTAGCCAAAAACATTCAGTACTTC.

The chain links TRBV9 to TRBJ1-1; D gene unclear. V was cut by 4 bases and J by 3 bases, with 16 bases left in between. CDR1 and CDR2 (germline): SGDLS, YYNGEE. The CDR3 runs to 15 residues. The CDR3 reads CASSPRSWADTEAFF. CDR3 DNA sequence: TGTGCCAGCAGCCCCCGATCTTGGGCGGACACTGAAGCTTTCTTT.

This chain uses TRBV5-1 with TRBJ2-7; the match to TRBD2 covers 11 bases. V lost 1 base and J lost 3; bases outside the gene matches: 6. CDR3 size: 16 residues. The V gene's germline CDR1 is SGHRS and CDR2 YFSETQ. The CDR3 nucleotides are TGCGCCAGCAGCTTGTCCTCTAGCGGGGGGATCTACGAGCAGTACTTC. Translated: CASSLSSSGGIYEQYF.

In DNA form, the CDR3 reads TGCAGCGTTGTGGGGGGGGCCTCGGATGAGCAGTTCTTC. Translated: CSVVGGASDEQFF. The gene calls are TRBV29-1 and TRBJ2-1; possible D gene TRBD2, 7 bases. Trimming cost V 4 bases and J 8 bases, with 15 bases left between them. Germline loops: CDR1 SQVTM, CDR2 ANQGSEA. There are 13 residues in the CDR3.

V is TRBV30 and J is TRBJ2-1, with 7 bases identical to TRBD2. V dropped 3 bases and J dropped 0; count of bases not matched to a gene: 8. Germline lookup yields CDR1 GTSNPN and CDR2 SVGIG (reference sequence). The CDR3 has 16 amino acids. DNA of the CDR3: TGTGCCTGGAGGCGGTATGGGGGGGGCTCCTACAATGAGCAGTTCTTC. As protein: CAWRRYGGGSYNEQFF.

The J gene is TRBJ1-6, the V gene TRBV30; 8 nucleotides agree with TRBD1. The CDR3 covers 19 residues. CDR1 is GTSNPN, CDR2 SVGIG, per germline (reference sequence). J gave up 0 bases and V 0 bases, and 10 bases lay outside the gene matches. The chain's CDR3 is CAWSVRRQGISSYNSPLHF. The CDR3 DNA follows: TGTGCCTGGAGTGTACGAAGACAGGGGATAAGCTCCTATAATTCACCCCTCCACTTT.

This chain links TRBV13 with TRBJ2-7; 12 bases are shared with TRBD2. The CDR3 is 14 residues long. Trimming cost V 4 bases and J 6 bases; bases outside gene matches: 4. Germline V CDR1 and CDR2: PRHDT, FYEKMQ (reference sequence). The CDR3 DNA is TGTGCCAGCAGCTCTAGCGGGGGGGCGCCCGAGCAGTACTTC. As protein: CASSSSGGAPEQYF.

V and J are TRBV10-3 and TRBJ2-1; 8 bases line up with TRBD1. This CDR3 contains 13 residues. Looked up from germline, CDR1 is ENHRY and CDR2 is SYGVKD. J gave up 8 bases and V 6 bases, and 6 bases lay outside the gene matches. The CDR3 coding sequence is TGTGCCATCAGGGACAGGGAGGTAGATGAGCAGTTCTTC. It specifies CAIRDREVDEQFF.

The CDR3 spells CAWRPGGGAGGEQYF. CDR3 DNA sequence: TGTGCCTGGCGCCCGGGGGGGGGCGCGGGGGGCGAGCAGTACTTC. The chain carries TRBV30 and TRBJ2-7, with 8 bases identical to TRBD2. This CDR3 has 15 amino acids. The germline gives CDR1 GTSNPN, CDR2 SVGIG (reference sequence). J gave up 6 bases and V 5 bases, and 15 bases lay outside the gene matches.